A selection of T cell receptor beta chains follows, all from one sample in a study of blood T cells in healthy people across ages. One entry per CDR3 protein results from TCRdb running MiXCR on the 5' RACE reads. The sample lists 550,000 to 700,000 distinct CDR3 sequences; roughly a quarter were seen once. The sample consisted of blood. The receptors originated from a woman aged 70-85 years in good health. Each CDR3 is given with its conserved first and last residue. Fields, in order: D gene, V gene, clone size, J gene, CDR3 protein, CDR3 DNA. D genes are given only for firm matches. The size entry is marked missing in some rows and otherwise reads once, few, many or a size class.

D: TRBD1; V: TRBV7-2; size: NA; J: TRBJ1-3; CDR3: CASSFEGAPGNTIYF; DNA: TGTGCCAGCAGCTTTGAGGGGGCCCCTGGAAACACCATATATTTT
D: TRBD1; V: TRBV29-1; size: NA; J: TRBJ1-2; CDR3: CSAATGAHGYTF; DNA: TGCAGCGCCGCGACAGGGGCCCATGGCTACACCTTC
D: NA; V: TRBV7-8; size: many; J: TRBJ2-3; CDR3: CASSLYTDTQYF; DNA: TGCGCCAGCAGCCTGTACACAGATACGCAGTATTTT
D: NA; V: TRBV29-1; size: NA; J: TRBJ1-2; CDR3: CSSVQGDYGYTF; DNA: TGCAGCTCGGTACAGGGTGACTATGGCTACACCTTC
D: TRBD1; V: TRBV7-2; size: few; J: TRBJ2-2; CDR3: CASSAATGGNTGELFF; DNA: TGTGCCAGCAGCGCCGCGACAGGGGGGAACACCGGGGAGCTGTTTTTT
D: TRBD1; V: TRBV20-1; size: NA; J: TRBJ1-2; CDR3: CSALEPGQGARHGYTF; DNA: TGCAGTGCCCTCGAACCGGGACAGGGGGCACGACACGGCTACACCTTC
D: NA; V: TRBV20-1; size: NA; J: TRBJ2-7; CDR3: CSASGAHEQYF; DNA: TGCAGTGCTAGTGGGGCTCACGAGCAGTACTTC
D: NA; V: TRBV4-3; size: NA; J: TRBJ2-1; CDR3: CASSQKYSVGEQFF; DNA: TGCGCCAGCAGCCAAAAATATAGCGTGGGTGAGCAGTTCTTC
D: TRBD2; V: TRBV2; size: NA; J: TRBJ2-5; CDR3: CASSPSSSGLGETQYF; DNA: TGTGCCAGCAGTCCGTCGTCTAGCGGCCTGGGGGAGACCCAGTACTTC
D: NA; V: TRBV20-1; size: few; J: TRBJ1-5; CDR3: CSAGRGGFSNQPQHF; DNA: TGCAGTGCTGGTAGGGGGGGATTTAGCAATCAGCCCCAGCATTTT
D: TRBD1; V: TRBV20-1; size: NA; J: TRBJ1-3; CDR3: CSAVPGQSSGNTTYF; DNA: TGCAGTGCCGTCCCGGGACAGAGCTCTGGAAACACCACATATTTT
D: NA; V: TRBV29-1; size: few; J: TRBJ1-1; CDR3: CSVQVGNTEAFF; DNA: TGCAGCGTTCAGGTGGGGAACACTGAAGCTTTCTTT
D: TRBD1; V: TRBV7-2; size: few; J: TRBJ1-1; CDR3: CASSPTGSYTEAFF; DNA: TGTGCCAGCAGCCCGACAGGGTCTTACACTGAAGCTTTCTTT
D: NA; V: TRBV2; size: NA; J: TRBJ2-1; CDR3: CASSGDPRGFDEPFF; DNA: TGTGCCAGCAGTGGGGATCCTAGGGGTTTCGATGAGCCGTTCTTC
D: TRBD2; V: TRBV20-1; size: NA; J: TRBJ2-5; CDR3: CSVHLAGGPGQYF; DNA: TGCAGTGTCCATCTAGCGGGGGGACCGGGCCAGTACTTC
D: TRBD1; V: TRBV10-3; size: few; J: TRBJ2-6; CDR3: CAISPGQSSGANVLTF; DNA: TGTGCCATCAGTCCGGGACAGTCCTCTGGGGCCAACGTCCTGACTTTC
D: NA; V: TRBV2; size: few; J: TRBJ1-1; CDR3: CASRLVKNTEAFF; DNA: TGTGCCAGCAGACTGGTAAAGAACACTGAAGCTTTCTTT
D: NA; V: TRBV6-1; size: few; J: TRBJ1-2; CDR3: CASKKESNYGYTF; DNA: TGTGCCAGCAAGAAGGAGTCCAACTATGGCTACACCTTC
D: TRBD1; V: TRBV5-1; size: few; J: TRBJ2-3; CDR3: CASSLQGLNTDTQYF; DNA: TGCGCCAGCAGCTTACAGGGGCTTAACACAGATACGCAGTATTTT
D: NA; V: TRBV18; size: NA; J: TRBJ2-4; CDR3: CASSPSTIAKNIQYF; DNA: TGTGCCAGCTCACCGTCAACTATAGCCAAAAACATTCAGTACTTC
D: NA; V: TRBV29-1; size: few; J: TRBJ2-7; CDR3: CSASYDSEQYF; DNA: TGCAGCGCCAGCTACGACTCCGAGCAGTACTTC
D: TRBD2; V: TRBV6-5; size: once; J: TRBJ2-7; CDR3: CATLRGGEPYEQYF; DNA: TGTGCCACCCTCCGGGGAGGGGAACCTTACGAGCAGTACTTC
D: NA; V: TRBV12-3/TRBV12-4; size: few; J: TRBJ2-2; CDR3: CASSTTTGELFF; DNA: TGTGCCAGCAGTACTACTACCGGGGAGCTGTTTTTT
D: NA; V: TRBV20-1; size: few; J: TRBJ2-6; CDR3: CSARGVGSGANVLTF; DNA: TGCAGTGCAAGGGGTGTGGGTTCTGGGGCCAACGTCCTGACTTTC
D: NA; V: TRBV12-5; size: NA; J: TRBJ2-7; CDR3: CASGKGTNEQYF; DNA: TGTGCTAGTGGAAAGGGGACCAACGAGCAGTACTTC
D: TRBD1; V: TRBV7-2; size: NA; J: TRBJ2-7; CDR3: CASKGDRRYEQYF; DNA: TGTGCCAGCAAAGGGGACAGAAGATACGAGCAGTACTTC
D: NA; V: TRBV3-1; size: few; J: TRBJ1-3; CDR3: CASSQEGSSGNTIYF; DNA: TGTGCCAGCAGCCAAGAGGGAAGCTCTGGAAACACCATATATTTT
D: NA; V: TRBV20-1; size: NA; J: TRBJ1-2; CDR3: CSARVLGLYGYTF; DNA: TGCAGTGCTAGAGTTCTTGGGCTCTATGGCTACACCTTC
D: NA; V: TRBV29-1; size: NA; J: TRBJ1-3; CDR3: CSVRDSSGNTMCF; DNA: TGCAGCGTCCGCGACAGCTCTGGAAACACCATGTGTTTT
D: NA; V: TRBV20-1; size: few; J: TRBJ1-1; CDR3: CSALQGRISEAFF; DNA: TGCAGTGCGCTCCAGGGCCGTATTTCTGAAGCTTTCTTT
D: TRBD1; V: TRBV7-2; size: NA; J: TRBJ1-6; CDR3: CASSWGQGDPLHF; DNA: TGTGCCAGCAGCTGGGGGCAGGGGGACCCCCTCCACTTT
D: NA; V: TRBV2; size: many; J: TRBJ2-1; CDR3: CASSRGEQFF; DNA: TGTGCCAGCAGTCGGGGTGAGCAGTTCTTC
D: NA; V: TRBV11-3; size: few; J: TRBJ2-3; CDR3: CASSSHQGNTQYF; DNA: TGTGCCAGCAGCTCGCATCAGGGAAACACGCAGTATTTT
D: TRBD2; V: TRBV19; size: NA; J: TRBJ2-1; CDR3: CASSLLAASSYNEQFF; DNA: TGTGCCAGTAGTTTGCTAGCGGCCAGCTCCTACAATGAGCAGTTCTTC
D: NA; V: TRBV7-8; size: few; J: TRBJ1-6; CDR3: CASSLGDRDSPLHF; DNA: TGTGCCAGCAGCTTAGGCGATAGGGATTCACCCCTCCACTTT
D: NA; V: TRBV20-1; size: NA; J: TRBJ1-1; CDR3: CSARDLTNTEAFF; DNA: TGCAGTGCTAGAGACCTTACGAACACTGAAGCTTTCTTT
D: TRBD2; V: TRBV10-3; size: NA; J: TRBJ2-1; CDR3: CAIKSGDEQFF; DNA: TGTGCCATCAAAAGCGGGGATGAGCAGTTCTTC
D: NA; V: TRBV20-1; size: NA; J: TRBJ1-1; CDR3: CSAPSRDGEAFF; DNA: TGCAGTGCTCCTTCTAGGGACGGTGAAGCTTTCTTT
D: NA; V: TRBV7-2; size: NA; J: TRBJ2-7; CDR3: CASSGTGTHLYEQYF; DNA: TGTGCCAGCAGCGGTACAGGGACCCACCTCTACGAGCAGTACTTC
D: NA; V: TRBV7-2; size: few; J: TRBJ1-3; CDR3: CASSLAYTARGNTIYF; DNA: TGTGCCAGCAGCTTAGCATACACGGCTCGTGGAAACACCATATATTTT
D: TRBD1; V: TRBV6-1; size: NA; J: TRBJ1-2; CDR3: CASSAPGQGAYGYTF; DNA: TGTGCCAGCAGTGCCCCGGGACAGGGGGCCTATGGCTACACCTTC
D: NA; V: TRBV19; size: many; J: TRBJ2-7; CDR3: CASRPAGVYEQYF; DNA: TGTGCCAGTAGGCCGGCGGGTGTATACGAGCAGTACTTC
D: NA; V: TRBV2; size: NA; J: TRBJ1-5; CDR3: CASTPDSGGNQPQHF; DNA: TGTGCCAGCACTCCAGACAGCGGCGGCAATCAGCCCCAGCATTTT
D: NA; V: TRBV6-5; size: few; J: TRBJ2-7; CDR3: CASSYWMQGSYEQYF; DNA: TGTGCCAGCAGTTACTGGATGCAGGGATCCTACGAGCAGTACTTC
D: NA; V: TRBV20-1; size: NA; J: TRBJ1-2; CDR3: CSARAGGGYTF; DNA: TGCAGTGCTAGAGCCGGAGGTGGCTACACCTTC